This entry describes one T cell receptor (beta chain). The sample is drawn from a study of blood T cell repertoires in COVID-19. Across the study: T cells, B-cell-depleted T cells, or PBMCs provided the cDNA or gDNA that served as material.

The junction had 7 bases not matched to a gene; V was cut back by 2 bases and J by 7 bases. Germline CDR1 SGDLS, CDR2 YYNGEE. This CDR3 has 16 residues. In the authors' methods: Reference gene primer amplification yielded estimated nucleated cell counts. Some clones are missing from TCRdb's copy, which holds only in-frame ones; the method was immunoSEQ multiplex PCR. The DNA gave D and trimming, while V, J and clone size come from that table. The data hold roughly 300,000 clones, with 70% to 90% observed a single time. The TCR comes from a young man with active or convalescent COVID-19. The sequenced sample was peripheral blood. The chain links TRBV9 to TRBJ2-2; 11 bases line up with TRBD2. The CDR3 is CASSVSGGASVGELFF. The CDR3 DNA is TGTGCCAGCAGCGTTAGCGGGGGGGCTTCAGTCGGGGAGCTGTTTTTT.